This T cell receptor beta chain comes out of a study of Graves' ophthalmopathy and Graves' hyperthyroidism. Ineligible for inclusion were patients with other autoimmune diseases, uncontrolled infections, pregnancy or lactation. TCR beta CDR3 regions were amplified from RNA transcripts. First-round RT-PCR with HTBI primers preceded a second-round multiplex PCR. Via MiXCR, TCRdb re-called the multiplex PCR reads, giving one row per CDR3 protein. The sample contains about 740,000 distinct CDR3 sequences, around 40% of which appear only once. Germline CDR1 reads DFQATT; CDR2 reads SNEGSKA (reference sequence). This CDR3 comprises 16 residues. The V and J ends lost 6 bases and 0 bases respectively, with 17 bases between them. This clonotype was seen only a few times.

This clonotype was obtained from an adult man with Graves' ophthalmopathy. The specimen was peripheral blood. The V gene is TRBV20-1, the J gene TRBJ1-4; D is uncertain. CDR3 nucleotide sequence: TGCAGTGCACCCGATAACAGATATGCAACTAATGAAAAACTGTTTTTT. It is translated as CSAPDNRYATNEKLFF.